This is a list of T cell receptor beta chains from one sample in a study of T cell responses to AZD1222 COVID-19 vaccine. Here immunoSEQ multiplex PCR was the method, and the copy in TCRdb shows in-frame clones only, minus some. The profile shows more than 70,000 clones, roughly nine tenths of them singletons. The source material was peripheral blood, sampled 28 days after the second AZD1222 dose. These receptors were obtained from an adult who received the AZD1222 COVID-19 vaccine. Both conserved end residues are part of each CDR3. A D gene is named only where the DNA matches it firmly. The size field is filled for only some rows; it gives once, few, many or a size class.

size	D	V	J	CDR3	DNA
-	-	TRBV24-1	TRBJ2-1	CATSASGEVKNEQFF	TGTGCCACCAGTGCGTCCGGGGAGGTTAAGAATGAGCAGTTCTTC
-	-	TRBV19	TRBJ2-2	CASRHMGGELFF	TGTGCCAGTAGACATATGGGGGGGGAGCTGTTTTTT
once	TRBD1	TRBV5-6	TRBJ1-5	CASSGTGAASNQPQHF	TGTGCCAGCAGCGGGACAGGGGCCGCTAGCAATCAGCCCCAGCATTTT
-	TRBD2	TRBV6-1	TRBJ2-1	CASSEVTSGRLGISYNEQFF	TGTGCCAGCAGTGAGGTTACTAGCGGGAGGTTGGGAATCTCCTACAATGAGCAGTTCTTC
-	-	TRBV10-3	TRBJ1-5	CAISRGNQPQHF	TGTGCCATCAGCAGGGGAAATCAGCCCCAGCATTTT
-	-	TRBV30	TRBJ1-2	CAWSPNKGPGGYTF	TGTGCCTGGAGTCCCAACAAGGGCCCCGGTGGCTACACCTTC
-	-	TRBV11-2	TRBJ1-5	CASSLELQPQHF	TGTGCCAGCAGCTTAGAGTTACAGCCCCAGCATTTT
-	-	TRBV29-1	TRBJ2-1	CSVEGRTARGEQFF	TGCAGCGTAGAGGGCCGGACGGCACGAGGTGAGCAGTTCTTC
few	-	TRBV27	TRBJ1-6	CASREAVINSPLHF	TGTGCCAGCCGGGAAGCAGTAATCAATTCACCCCTCCACTTT
-	-	TRBV18	TRBJ2-7	CASSPPDWEDYEQYF	TGTGCCAGCTCACCACCGGACTGGGAGGACTACGAGCAGTACTTC
-	-	TRBV29-1	TRBJ1-3	CSVVGGSGNTIYF	TGCAGCGTTGTTGGGGGCTCTGGAAACACCATATATTTT